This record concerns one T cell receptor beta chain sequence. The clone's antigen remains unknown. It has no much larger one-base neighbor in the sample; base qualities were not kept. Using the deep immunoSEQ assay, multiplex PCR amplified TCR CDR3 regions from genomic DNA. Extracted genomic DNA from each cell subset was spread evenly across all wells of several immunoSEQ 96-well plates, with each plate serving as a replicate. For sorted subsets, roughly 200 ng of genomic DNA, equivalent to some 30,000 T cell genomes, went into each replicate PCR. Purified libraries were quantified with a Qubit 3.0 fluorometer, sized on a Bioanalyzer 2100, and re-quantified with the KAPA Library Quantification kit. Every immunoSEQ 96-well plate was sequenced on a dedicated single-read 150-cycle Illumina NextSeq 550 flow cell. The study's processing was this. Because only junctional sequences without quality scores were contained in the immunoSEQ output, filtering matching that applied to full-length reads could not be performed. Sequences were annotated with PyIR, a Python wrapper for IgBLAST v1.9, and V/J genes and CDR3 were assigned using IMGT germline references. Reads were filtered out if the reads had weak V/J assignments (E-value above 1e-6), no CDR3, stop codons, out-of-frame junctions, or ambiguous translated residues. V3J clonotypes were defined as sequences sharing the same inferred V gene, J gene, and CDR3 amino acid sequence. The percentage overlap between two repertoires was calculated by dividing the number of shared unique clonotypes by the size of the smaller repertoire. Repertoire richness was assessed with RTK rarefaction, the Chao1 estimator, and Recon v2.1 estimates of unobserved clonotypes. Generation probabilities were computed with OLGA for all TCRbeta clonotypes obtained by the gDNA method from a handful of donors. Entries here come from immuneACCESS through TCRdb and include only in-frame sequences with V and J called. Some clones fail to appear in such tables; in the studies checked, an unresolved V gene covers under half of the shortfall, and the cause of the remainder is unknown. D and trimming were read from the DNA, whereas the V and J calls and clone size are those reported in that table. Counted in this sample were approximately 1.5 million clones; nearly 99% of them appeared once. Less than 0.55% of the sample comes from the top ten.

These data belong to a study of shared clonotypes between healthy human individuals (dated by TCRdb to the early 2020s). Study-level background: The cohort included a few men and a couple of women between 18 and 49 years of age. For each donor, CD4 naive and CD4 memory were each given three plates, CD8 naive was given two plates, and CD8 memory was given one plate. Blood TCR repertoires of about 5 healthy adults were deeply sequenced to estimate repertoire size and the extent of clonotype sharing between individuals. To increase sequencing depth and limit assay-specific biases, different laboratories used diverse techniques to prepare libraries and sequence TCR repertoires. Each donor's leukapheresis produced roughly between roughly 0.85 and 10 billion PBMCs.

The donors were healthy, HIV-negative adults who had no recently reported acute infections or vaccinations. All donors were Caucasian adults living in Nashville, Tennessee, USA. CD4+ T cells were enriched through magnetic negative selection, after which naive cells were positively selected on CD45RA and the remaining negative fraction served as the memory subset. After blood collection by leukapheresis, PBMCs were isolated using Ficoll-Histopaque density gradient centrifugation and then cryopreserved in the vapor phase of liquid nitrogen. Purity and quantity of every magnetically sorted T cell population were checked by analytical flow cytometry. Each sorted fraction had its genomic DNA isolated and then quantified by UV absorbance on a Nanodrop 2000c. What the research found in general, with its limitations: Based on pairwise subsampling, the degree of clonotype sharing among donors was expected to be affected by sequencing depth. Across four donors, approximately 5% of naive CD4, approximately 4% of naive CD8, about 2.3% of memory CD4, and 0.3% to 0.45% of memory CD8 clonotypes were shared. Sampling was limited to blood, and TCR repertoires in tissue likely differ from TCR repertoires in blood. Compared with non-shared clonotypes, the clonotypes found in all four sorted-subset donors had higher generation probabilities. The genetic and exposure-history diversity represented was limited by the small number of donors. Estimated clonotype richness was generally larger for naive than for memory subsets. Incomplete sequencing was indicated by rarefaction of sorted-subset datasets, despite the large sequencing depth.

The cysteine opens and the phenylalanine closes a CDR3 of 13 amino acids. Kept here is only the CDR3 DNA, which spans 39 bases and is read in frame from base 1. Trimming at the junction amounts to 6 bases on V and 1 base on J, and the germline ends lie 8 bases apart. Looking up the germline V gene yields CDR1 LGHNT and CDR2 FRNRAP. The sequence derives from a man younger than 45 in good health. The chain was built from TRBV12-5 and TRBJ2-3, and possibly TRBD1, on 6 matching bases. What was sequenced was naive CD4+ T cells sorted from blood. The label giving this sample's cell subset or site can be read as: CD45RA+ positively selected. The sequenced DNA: TGTGCTAGTGGGGCAGGGGGCACAGATACGCAGTATTTT. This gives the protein CASGAGGTDTQYF.